What follows are 18 T cell receptor beta chains derived from one specimen sequenced in a study of response to subunit inactivated influenza vaccine. MiXCR, applied by TCRdb to the RT-PCR reads, yields one record per CDR3 protein. Here the sample spans 540,000 or so distinct CDR3 sequences, around 13% being singletons. Sequenced material: PBMCs from blood, taken 45 days after vaccination. These receptors came from a man aged 45 to 65 who received an inactivated influenza vaccine.

The chain combines TRBV7-9 with TRBJ2-2, with a weak D call TRBD2 (5 bases). The germline V and J ends were trimmed by 6 bases and 3 bases, with 17 bases remaining between them. CDR3 length: 16 amino acids. The germline CDR1 and CDR2 sequences are SEHNR and FQNEAQ (reference sequence). This CDR3 is CASRPPLRRDTGELFF. CDR3 sequence (DNA): TGTGCCAGCAGGCCTCCCCTCCGGCGGGACACCGGGGAGCTGTTTTTT.

The rearrangement uses TRBV19 and TRBJ1-6; a possible D gene is TRBD1 (6 bases). The ends were cut back, 6 bases at V and 8 bases at J, with 14 bases in the middle. The CDR3 is made up of 14 amino acids. From germline, CDR1 is LNHDA and CDR2 SQIVND (reference sequence). The CDR3 nucleotides read TGTGCCAGTAGCCAGGGGCTGGGGTATTCACCCCTCCACTTT. Its protein is CASSQGLGYSPLHF.

This clonotype was recorded a few times. This sequence joins TRBV12-3 or TRBV12-4 and TRBJ2-5; no definite D call. V was trimmed by 3 bases and J by 4 bases, leaving 12 bases between them. This CDR3 has 14 amino acids. CDR3 in amino acids: CASSFANMGETQYF. The CDR3, as DNA: TGTGCCAGCAGTTTCGCCAACATGGGAGAGACCCAGTACTTC.

The table lists this clonotype with a few counts. J is TRBJ2-3 and V is TRBV4-3; a possible D gene is TRBD2 (6 bases). CDR3 size: 15 residues. CDR1 LGHNA and CDR2 YSLEER come from the germline V gene. V was cut by 3 bases and J by 6 bases, with 16 bases left in between. As DNA, the CDR3 is TGCGCCAGCAGCCAGGGGTTGACCAGCGGGGATACGCAGTATTTT. Translated, it gives CASSQGLTSGDTQYF.

The chain recombines TRBV9 with TRBJ1-5; 7 positions agree with TRBD1. With 0 bases clipped from V and 3 bases from J, the junction kept 3 bases outside the gene matches. The germline V gene encodes CDR1 SGDLS and CDR2 YYNGEE. The CDR3 has 15 residues. CDR3 sequence (DNA): TGTGCCAGCAGCGTAGCGGGACAGCCCAATCAGCCCCAGCATTTT. Amino acids: CASSVAGQPNQPQHF.

This clonotype was recorded a few times. The CDR3 nucleotides are TGTGCCAGCAGTTCCGTGATAGGTGGTGGCGAAAAACTGTTTTTT. Its translation: CASSSVIGGGEKLFF. The chain has TRBV6-2 or TRBV6-3 and TRBJ1-4; D remains ambiguous. V lost 4 bases to trimming and J lost 8 bases, with 17 bases between them. CDR1 and CDR2 (germline): MNHEY, SVGEGT. The CDR3 consists of 15 residues.

This clonotype was recorded a few times. This chain joins TRBV11-1 and TRBJ2-7, with 7 positions matching TRBD1. Germline V CDR1 and CDR2: SGHAT, FQDESV (reference sequence). V shed 5 bases, J shed 4 bases, and the junction held 14 bases outside the gene matches. There are 16 residues in the CDR3. CDR3 nucleotides: TGTGCCAGCAGCAACGAAAAGACAGGGATTAGTTACGAGCAGTACTTC. Translation gives CASSNEKTGISYEQYF.

In this sample, this clonotype turned up a few times. The chain links TRBV28 to TRBJ2-7; possibly TRBD1 for D (6 bases). Trimming left V 5 bases short and J 2 bases short, with 10 bases between. Germline lookup yields CDR1 MDHEN and CDR2 SYDVKM. The CDR3 has 13 residues. The chain's CDR3 is CASSTGFAYEQYF. Written as DNA, the CDR3 is TGTGCCAGCAGTACAGGGTTCGCCTACGAGCAGTACTTC.

This clonotype was seen repeatedly, ten times or more. The chain is built from TRBV27 and TRBJ2-5, with 14 bases matching TRBD2. This CDR3 contains 16 residues. J was trimmed by 5 bases and V by 6 bases; bases with no gene match: 8. Germline CDR1 MNHEY, CDR2 SMNVEV (reference sequence). CDR3 in amino acids: CASRGLAGAPTETQYF. CDR3 sequence (DNA): TGTGCCAGCAGGGGACTAGCGGGAGCACCAACGGAGACCCAGTACTTC.

There are a few counts of this clonotype. This chain links TRBV5-5 with TRBJ2-1, with D uncertain. CDR3 size: 15 residues. Germline lookup yields CDR1 SGHKS and CDR2 YYEKEE (reference sequence). Trimming took 2 bases from V and 3 from J, leaving 12 bases between them. CDR3 sequence reads: CASSLGLLVYNEQFF. The CDR3 bases are TGTGCCAGCAGCTTAGGTCTGCTAGTCTACAATGAGCAGTTCTTC.

The chain links TRBV5-1 to TRBJ2-7, with 11 bases that match TRBD2. This CDR3 region has 15 residues. The ends lost 4 bases at V and 5 bases at J; junction bases unmatched: 8. Germline V gene lookup returns CDR1 SGHRS and CDR2 YFSETQ. CDR3 nucleotide sequence: TGCGCCAGCAGCACCTCTAGCGGGAGGTTACACGAGCAGTACTTC. Residues: CASSTSSGRLHEQYF.

This clonotype has at least ten counts. The CDR3 sequence: CASTQGTTYNEQFF. The CDR3 region has the DNA TGTGCCAGCACCCAGGGGACAACCTACAATGAGCAGTTCTTC. The chain uses TRBV6-1 and TRBJ2-1; a weak D match, TRBD1 (6 bases). There are 14 residues in the CDR3. V was cut by 7 bases and J by 2 bases, with 12 bases left in between. Germline V gene data show CDR1 as MNHNS and CDR2 as SASEGT.

The chain links TRBV20-1 to TRBJ2-2; 9 nucleotides line up with TRBD1. The CDR3 has 12 residues. The germline gives CDR1 DFQATT, CDR2 SNEGSKA (reference sequence). Trimming took 8 bases from V and 7 from J; bases not matched to a gene: 5. The CDR3 sequence: CSYRDRVGELFF. The DNA for the CDR3 is TGCAGTTACCGGGACAGGGTCGGGGAGCTGTTTTTT.

The chain is built from TRBV7-9 and TRBJ2-1, with 7 bases matching TRBD1. The CDR3 contains 15 residues. With 5 bases clipped from V and 4 bases from J, the junction kept 8 bases outside the gene matches. Germline loops: CDR1 SEHNR, CDR2 FQNEAQ (reference sequence). This chain's CDR3 is CASSHDRVLYNEQFF. The CDR3 DNA reads as TGTGCCAGCAGCCACGACAGGGTGCTGTACAATGAGCAGTTCTTC. Based on the CDR3 plus reference TRBV7-9 and TRBJ2-1, the full variable domain is DTGVSQNPRHKITKRGQNVTFRCDPISEHNRLYWYRQTLGQGPEFLTYFQNEAQLEKSRLLSDRFSAERPKGSFSTLEIQRTEQGDSAMYLCASSHDRVLYNEQFFGPGTRLTVL.

This clonotype was picked up a small number of times. The chain employs TRBV4-3 and TRBJ2-3; D not resolved. The CDR3 loop spans 13 amino acids. The germline gives CDR1 LGHNA, CDR2 YSLEER. The V end was cut by 1 base, the J end by 3 bases, with 5 bases between. CDR3 nucleotides: TGCGCCAGCAGCCAAGTTTGGACAGATACGCAGTATTTT. Translation: CASSQVWTDTQYF.

This clonotype came up once. The chain is built from TRBV6-2 or TRBV6-3 and TRBJ2-3, with a weak D call TRBD1 (6 bases). This CDR3 is built from 14 residues. V shed 2 bases and J shed 5 bases, with 11 bases lying between them. Germline CDR1 MNHEY, CDR2 SVGEGT. In nucleotides, the CDR3 is TGTGCCAGCAGTTACCTGAACAGGGAAGATACGCAGTATTTT. Amino acid sequence: CASSYLNREDTQYF.

The V gene is TRBV4-2, the J gene TRBJ2-3, with D perhaps TRBD2 (6 bases). This CDR3 region has 14 residues. Trimming left V 4 bases short and J 3 bases short, with 11 bases between. CDR1 and CDR2 from the germline V gene are LGHNA and YNFKEQ. CDR3 sequence: CASSRREATDTQYF. The DNA of the CDR3 is TGTGCCAGCAGCCGGAGGGAGGCAACAGATACGCAGTATTTT.

This clonotype was detected ten times or more. CDR3 amino acids: CASIKASGRADEQYF. The CDR3 bases are TGTGCCAGCATTAAGGCGAGCGGGAGGGCCGACGAGCAGTACTTC. The rearrangement uses TRBV12-3 or TRBV12-4 and TRBJ2-7; 10 nucleotides line up with TRBD2. The CDR3 totals 15 residues. The trim removed 7 bases at V and 5 bases at J, leaving 11 bases unmatched.